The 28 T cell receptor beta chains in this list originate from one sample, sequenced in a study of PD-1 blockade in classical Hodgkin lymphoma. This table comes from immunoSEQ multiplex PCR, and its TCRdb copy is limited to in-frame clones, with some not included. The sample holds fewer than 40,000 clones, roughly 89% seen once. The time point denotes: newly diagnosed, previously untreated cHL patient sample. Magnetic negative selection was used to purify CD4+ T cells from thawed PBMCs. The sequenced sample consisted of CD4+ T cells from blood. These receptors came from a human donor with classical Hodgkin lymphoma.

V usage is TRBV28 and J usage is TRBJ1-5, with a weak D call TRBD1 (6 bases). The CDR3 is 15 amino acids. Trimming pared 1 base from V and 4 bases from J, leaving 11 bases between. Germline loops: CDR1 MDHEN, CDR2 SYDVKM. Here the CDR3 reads CASSLLGGINQPQHF. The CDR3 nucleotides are TGTGCCAGCAGTTTATTGGGGGGCATAAATCAGCCCCAGCATTTT.

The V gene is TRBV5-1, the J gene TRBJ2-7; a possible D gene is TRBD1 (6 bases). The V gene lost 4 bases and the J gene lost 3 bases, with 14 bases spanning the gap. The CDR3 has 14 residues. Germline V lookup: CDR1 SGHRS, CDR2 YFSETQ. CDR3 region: CASSKQGQNYEQYF. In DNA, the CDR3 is TGCGCCAGCAGCAAACAGGGCCAAAACTACGAGCAGTACTTC. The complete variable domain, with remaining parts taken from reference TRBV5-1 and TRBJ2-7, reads KAGVTQTPRYLIKTRGQQVTLSCSPISGHRSVSWYQQTPGQGLQFLFEYFSETQRNKGNFPGRFSGRQFSNSRSEMNVSTLELGDSALYLCASSKQGQNYEQYFGPGTRLTVT.

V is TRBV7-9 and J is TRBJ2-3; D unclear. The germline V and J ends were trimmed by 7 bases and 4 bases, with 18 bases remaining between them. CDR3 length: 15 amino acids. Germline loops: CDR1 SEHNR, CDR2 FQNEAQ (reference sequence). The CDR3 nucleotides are TGTGCCAGCACCCCGGCGAAGGGTTATCCAGATACGCAGTATTTT. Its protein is CASTPAKGYPDTQYF.

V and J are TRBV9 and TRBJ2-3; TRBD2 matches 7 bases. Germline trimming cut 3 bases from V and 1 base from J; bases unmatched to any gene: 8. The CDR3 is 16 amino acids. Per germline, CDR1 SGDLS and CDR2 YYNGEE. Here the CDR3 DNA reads TGTGCCAGCAGCGAGGGACTCCGGGGGGGCACAGATACGCAGTATTTT. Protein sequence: CASSEGLRGGTDTQYF.

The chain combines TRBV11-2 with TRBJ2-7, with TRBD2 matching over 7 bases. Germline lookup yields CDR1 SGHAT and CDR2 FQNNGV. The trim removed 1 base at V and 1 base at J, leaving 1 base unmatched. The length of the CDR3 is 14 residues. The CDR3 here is CASSLGGRSYEQYF. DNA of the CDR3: TGTGCCAGCAGCTTAGGCGGGAGATCCTACGAGCAGTACTTC.

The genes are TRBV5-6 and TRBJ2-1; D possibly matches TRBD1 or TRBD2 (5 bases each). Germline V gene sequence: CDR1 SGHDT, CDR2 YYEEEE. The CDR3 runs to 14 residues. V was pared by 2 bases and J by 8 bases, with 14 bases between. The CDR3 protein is CASSFVGAHDEQFF. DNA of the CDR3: TGTGCCAGCAGCTTCGTCGGGGCGCACGATGAGCAGTTCTTC.

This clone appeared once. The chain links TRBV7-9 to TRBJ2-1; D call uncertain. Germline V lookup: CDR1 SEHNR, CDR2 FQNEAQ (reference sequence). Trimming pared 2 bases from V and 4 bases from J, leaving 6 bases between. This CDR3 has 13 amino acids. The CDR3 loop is CASSLSAYNEQFF. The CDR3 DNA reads TGTGCCAGCAGCTTATCGGCTTACAATGAGCAGTTCTTC.

The CDR3 DNA follows: TGTGCCAGCGCGTCGGAGGGGCATCGTGGCTACACCTTC. Translated: CASASEGHRGYTF. The V call is TRBV6-6, the J call TRBJ1-2, with D perhaps TRBD1 (5 bases). Trimming removed 8 bases at V and 7 bases at J, with 17 bases between. Germline CDR1 reads MNHNY; CDR2 reads SVGAGI (reference sequence). The CDR3 covers 13 residues.

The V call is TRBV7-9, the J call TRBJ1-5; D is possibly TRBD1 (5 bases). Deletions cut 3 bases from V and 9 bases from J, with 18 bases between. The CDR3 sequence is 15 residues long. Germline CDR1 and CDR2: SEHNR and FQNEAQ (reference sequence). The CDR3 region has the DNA TGTGCCAGCAGCTTGGCTGGGGCGTCCAACGGGCCCCAGCATTTT. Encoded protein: CASSLAGASNGPQHF.

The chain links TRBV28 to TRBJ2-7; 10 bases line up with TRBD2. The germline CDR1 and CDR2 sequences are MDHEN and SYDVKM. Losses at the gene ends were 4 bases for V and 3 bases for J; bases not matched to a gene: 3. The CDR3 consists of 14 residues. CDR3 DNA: TGTGCCAGCAGTTCCCGGACTAGCGGCTACGAGCAGTACTTC. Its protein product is CASSSRTSGYEQYF. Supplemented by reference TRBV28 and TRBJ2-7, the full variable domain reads DVKVTQSSRYLVKRTGEKVFLECVQDMDHENMFWYRQDPGLGLRLIYFSYDVKMKEKGDIPEGYSVSREKKERFSLILESASTNQTSMYLCASSSRTSGYEQYFGPGTRLTVT.

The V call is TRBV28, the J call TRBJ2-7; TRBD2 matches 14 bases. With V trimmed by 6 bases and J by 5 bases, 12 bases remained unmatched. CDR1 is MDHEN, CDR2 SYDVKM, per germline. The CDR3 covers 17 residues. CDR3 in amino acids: CASSSPGLAGAPNEQYF. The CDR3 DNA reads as TGTGCCAGCAGCTCTCCGGGACTAGCGGGAGCTCCAAACGAGCAGTACTTC.

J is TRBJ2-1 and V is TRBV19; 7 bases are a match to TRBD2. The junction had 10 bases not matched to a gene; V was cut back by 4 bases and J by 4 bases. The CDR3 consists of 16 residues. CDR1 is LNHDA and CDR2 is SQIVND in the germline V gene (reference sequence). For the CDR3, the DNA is TGTGCCAGTAGTACGGCCGCCGGGACTATATACAATGAGCAGTTCTTC. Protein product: CASSTAAGTIYNEQFF.

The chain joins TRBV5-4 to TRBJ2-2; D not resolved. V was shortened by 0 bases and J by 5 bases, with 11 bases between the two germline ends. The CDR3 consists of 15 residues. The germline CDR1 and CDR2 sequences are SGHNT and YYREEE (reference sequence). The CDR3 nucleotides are TGTGCCAGCAGCTTGGAGCCCTCTTCAACCGGGGAGCTGTTTTTT. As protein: CASSLEPSSTGELFF.

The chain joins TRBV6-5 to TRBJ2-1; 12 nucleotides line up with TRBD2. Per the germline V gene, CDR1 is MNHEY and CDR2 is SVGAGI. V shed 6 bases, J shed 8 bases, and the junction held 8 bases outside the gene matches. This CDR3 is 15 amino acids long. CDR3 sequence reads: CASRLLAGGPYEQFF. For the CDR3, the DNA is TGTGCCAGCAGACTCCTAGCGGGGGGGCCTTATGAGCAGTTCTTC.

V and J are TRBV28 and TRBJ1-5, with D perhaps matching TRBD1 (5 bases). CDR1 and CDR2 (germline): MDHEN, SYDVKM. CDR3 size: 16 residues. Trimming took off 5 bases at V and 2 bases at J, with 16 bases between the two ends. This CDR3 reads CASSVVGTKGNQPQHF. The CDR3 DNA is TGTGCCAGCAGTGTCGTTGGGACCAAAGGCAATCAGCCCCAGCATTTT.

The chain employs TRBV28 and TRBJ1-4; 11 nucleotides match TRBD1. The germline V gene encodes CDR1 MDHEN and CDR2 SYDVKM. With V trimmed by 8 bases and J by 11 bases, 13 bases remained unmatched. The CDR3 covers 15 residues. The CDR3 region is CASGTPGQGGRKLFF. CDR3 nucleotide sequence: TGTGCCAGCGGAACCCCGGGACAGGGGGGGAGGAAACTGTTTTTT.

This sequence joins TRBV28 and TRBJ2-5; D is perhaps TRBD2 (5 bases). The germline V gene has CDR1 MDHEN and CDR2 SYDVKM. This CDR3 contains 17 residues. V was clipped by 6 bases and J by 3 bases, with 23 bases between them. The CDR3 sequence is CASSYSFIGELKETQYF. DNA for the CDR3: TGTGCCAGCAGCTACTCCTTTATTGGGGAGCTAAAAGAGACCCAGTACTTC.

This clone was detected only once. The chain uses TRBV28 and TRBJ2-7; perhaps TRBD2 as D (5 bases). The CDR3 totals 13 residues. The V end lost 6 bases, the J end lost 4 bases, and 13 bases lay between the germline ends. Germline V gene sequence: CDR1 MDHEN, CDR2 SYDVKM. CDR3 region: CASSPGDSYEQYF. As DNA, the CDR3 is TGTGCCAGCAGCCCCGGGGATTCTTACGAGCAGTACTTC.

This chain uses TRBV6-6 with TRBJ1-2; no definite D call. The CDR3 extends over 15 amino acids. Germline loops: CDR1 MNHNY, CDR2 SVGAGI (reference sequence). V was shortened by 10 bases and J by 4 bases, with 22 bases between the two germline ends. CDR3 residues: CATRPSGVRGYGYTF. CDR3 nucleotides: TGTGCCACCAGACCGTCGGGTGTACGGGGCTATGGCTACACCTTC.

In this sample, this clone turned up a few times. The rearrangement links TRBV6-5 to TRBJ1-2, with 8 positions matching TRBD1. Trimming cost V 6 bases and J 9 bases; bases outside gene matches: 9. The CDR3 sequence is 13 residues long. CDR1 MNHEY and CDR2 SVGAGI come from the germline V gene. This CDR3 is CASSLDRGESYTF. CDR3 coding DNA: TGTGCCAGCAGCTTAGACAGGGGAGAGAGCTACACCTTC.

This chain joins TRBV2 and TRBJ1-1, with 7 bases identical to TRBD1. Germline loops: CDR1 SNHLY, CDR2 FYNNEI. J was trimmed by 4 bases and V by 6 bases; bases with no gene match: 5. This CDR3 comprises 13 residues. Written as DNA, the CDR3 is TGTGCCAGCAGCCCAACAGGGGTCACTGAAGCTTTCTTT. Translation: CASSPTGVTEAFF.

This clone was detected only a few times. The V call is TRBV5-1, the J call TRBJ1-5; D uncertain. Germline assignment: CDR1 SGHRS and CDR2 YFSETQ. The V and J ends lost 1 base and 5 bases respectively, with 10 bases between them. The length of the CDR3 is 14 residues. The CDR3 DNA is TGCGCCAGCAGCTTGACTGGGAAGGATCAGCCCCAGCATTTT. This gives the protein CASSLTGKDQPQHF.

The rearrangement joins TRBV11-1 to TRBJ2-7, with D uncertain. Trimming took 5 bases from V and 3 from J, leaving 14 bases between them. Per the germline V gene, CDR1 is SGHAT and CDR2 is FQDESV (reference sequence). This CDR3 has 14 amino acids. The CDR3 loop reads CASSPRTLGYEQYF. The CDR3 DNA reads TGTGCCAGCAGCCCACGGACGCTGGGCTACGAGCAGTACTTC. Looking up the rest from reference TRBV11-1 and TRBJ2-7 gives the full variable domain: EAEVAQSPRYKITEKSQAVAFWCDPISGHATLYWYRQILGQGPELLVQFQDESVVDDSQLPKDRFSAERLKGVDSTLKIQPAELGDSAMYLCASSPRTLGYEQYFGPGTRLTVT.

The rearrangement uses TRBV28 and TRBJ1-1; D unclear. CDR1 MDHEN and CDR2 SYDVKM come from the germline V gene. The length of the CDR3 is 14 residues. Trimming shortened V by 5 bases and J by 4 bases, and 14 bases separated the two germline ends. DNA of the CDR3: TGTGCCAGCAGTATGCGGAGGGTCGGCACTGAAGCTTTCTTT. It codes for CASSMRRVGTEAFF.

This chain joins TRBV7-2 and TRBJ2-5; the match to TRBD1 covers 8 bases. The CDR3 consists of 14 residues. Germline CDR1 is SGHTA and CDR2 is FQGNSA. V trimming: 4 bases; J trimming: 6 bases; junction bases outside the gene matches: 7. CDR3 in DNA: TGTGCCAGCAGCTCCGGACAGGGTAGGCAGACCCAGTACTTC. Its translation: CASSSGQGRQTQYF.

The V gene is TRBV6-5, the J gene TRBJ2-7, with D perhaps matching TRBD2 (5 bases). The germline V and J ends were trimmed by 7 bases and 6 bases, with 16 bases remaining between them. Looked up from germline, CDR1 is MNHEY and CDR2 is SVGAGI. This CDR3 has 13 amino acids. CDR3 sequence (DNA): TGTGCCAGCACCTTACTTCGGGGTGGCGAGCAGTACTTC. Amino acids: CASTLLRGGEQYF.

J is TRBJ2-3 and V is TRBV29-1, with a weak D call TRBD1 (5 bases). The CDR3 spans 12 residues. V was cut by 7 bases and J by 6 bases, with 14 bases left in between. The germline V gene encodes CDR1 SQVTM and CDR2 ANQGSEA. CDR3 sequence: CSGGPIPDTQYF. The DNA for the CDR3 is TGCAGCGGGGGCCCCATCCCCGATACGCAGTATTTT.

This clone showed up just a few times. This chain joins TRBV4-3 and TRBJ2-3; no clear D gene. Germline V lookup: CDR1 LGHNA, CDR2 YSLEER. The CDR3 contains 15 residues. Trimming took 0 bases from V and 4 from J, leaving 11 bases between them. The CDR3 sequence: CASSQDYRGADTQYF. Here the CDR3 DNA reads TGCGCCAGCAGCCAAGATTATCGCGGTGCAGATACGCAGTATTTT.